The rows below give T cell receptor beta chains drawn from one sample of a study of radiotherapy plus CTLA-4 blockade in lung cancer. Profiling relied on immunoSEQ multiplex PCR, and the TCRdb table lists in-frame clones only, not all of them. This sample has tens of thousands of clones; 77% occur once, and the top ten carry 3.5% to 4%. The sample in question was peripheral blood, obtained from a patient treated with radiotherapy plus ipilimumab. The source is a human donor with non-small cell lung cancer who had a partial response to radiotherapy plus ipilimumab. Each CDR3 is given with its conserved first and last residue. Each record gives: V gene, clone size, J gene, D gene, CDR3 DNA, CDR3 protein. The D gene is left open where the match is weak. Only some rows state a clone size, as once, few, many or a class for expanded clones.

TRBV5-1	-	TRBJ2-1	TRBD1	TGCGCCAGCGGAACTTGGACAGGGGAAGGTGAGCAGTTCTTC	CASGTWTGEGEQFF
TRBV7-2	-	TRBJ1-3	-	TGTGCCAGCAGCCCGGACAAGATATCTAACACCATATATTTT	CASSPDKISNTIYF
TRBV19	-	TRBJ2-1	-	TGTGCCAGTAGTAGCCAGGGCTCCTACAATGAGCAGTTCTTC	CASSSQGSYNEQFF
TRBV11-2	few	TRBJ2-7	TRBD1	TGTGCCAGCAGCCTCGGACAGGACTACGAGCAGTACTTC	CASSLGQDYEQYF
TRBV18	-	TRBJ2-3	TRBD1	TGTGCCAGCTCCCCTCGACAGGGAACCACAGATACGCAGTATTTT	CASSPRQGTTDTQYF
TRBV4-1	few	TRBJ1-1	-	TGCGCCAGCAGCCAAGACTGGGCAGGGACTTACACTGAAGCTTTCTTT	CASSQDWAGTYTEAFF
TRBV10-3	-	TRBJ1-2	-	TGTGCCATCAGTGAGTCAGGGGGCTATGGCTACACCTTC	CAISESGGYGYTF
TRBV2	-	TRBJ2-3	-	TGTGCCAGCAGTGGGCTGGGGGGAGATACGCAGTATTTT	CASSGLGGDTQYF
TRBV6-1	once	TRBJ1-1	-	TGTGCCAGTACCCGGGACACTGAAGCTTTCTTT	CASTRDTEAFF
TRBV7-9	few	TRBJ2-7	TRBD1	TGTGCCAGCAGCTTTCACTCGTGGACAGGGTCCTACGAGCAGTACTTC	CASSFHSWTGSYEQYF
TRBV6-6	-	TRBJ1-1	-	TGTGCCAGCAGTTACTCGGGCACCATGAACACTGAAGCTTTCTTT	CASSYSGTMNTEAFF
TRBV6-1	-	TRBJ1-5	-	TGTGCCAGCAGTGAAGTCAGTAGCAATCAGCCCCAGCATTTT	CASSEVSSNQPQHF
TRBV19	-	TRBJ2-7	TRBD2	TGTGCCAGTAGTATACCCAGCGGGGGGGCCTACGAGCAGTACTTC	CASSIPSGGAYEQYF
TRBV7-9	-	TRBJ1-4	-	TGTGCCAGCAGCTCAGGCCTTTTGGCTAATGAAAAACTGTTTTTT	CASSSGLLANEKLFF
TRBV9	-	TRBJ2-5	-	TGTGCCAGCAGTCAGTGGGGGGAAGAGACCCAGTACTTC	CASSQWGEETQYF
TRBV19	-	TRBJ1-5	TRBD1	TGTGCCAGTAGTATGGGACAGGGTGATCAGCCCCAGCATTTT	CASSMGQGDQPQHF
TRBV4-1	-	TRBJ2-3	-	TGCGCCAGCAGCCAAGTACCAGAGGCGGTCGAAGATACGCAGTATTTT	CASSQVPEAVEDTQYF
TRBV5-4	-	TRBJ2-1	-	TGTGCCAGCAGCCCGCTAGCGAGCTCCTACAATGAGCAGTTCTTC	CASSPLASSYNEQFF
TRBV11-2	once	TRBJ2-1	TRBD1	TGTGCCAGCAGCTTAGCTGCCAGGGGGCTGGATGAGCAGTTCTTC	CASSLAARGLDEQFF
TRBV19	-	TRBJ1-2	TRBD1	TGTGCCAGTAGTATGGGACAGGGGAACTATGGCTACACCTTC	CASSMGQGNYGYTF
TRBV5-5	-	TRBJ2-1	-	TGTGCCAGCACCCGCTTGGATGGAGATGAGCAGTTCTTC	CASTRLDGDEQFF
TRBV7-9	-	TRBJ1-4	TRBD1	TGTGCCAGCAGCTTTTACGGACAGGGGGCTGGTGAAAAACTGTTTTTT	CASSFYGQGAGEKLFF
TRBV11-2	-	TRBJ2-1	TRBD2	TGTGCCAGCAGCTTAGAAGCGGGGTTTGGCAATGAGCAGTTCTTC	CASSLEAGFGNEQFF
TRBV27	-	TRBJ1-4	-	TGTGCCAGCACCTCAGTTGGTATAGGGACCGGGGGGGGTAATGAAAAACTGTTTTTT	CASTSVGIGTGGGNEKLFF
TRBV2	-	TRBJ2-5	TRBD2	TGTGCCAGCAGGGCCCGTAGCGGGTTGGGAGAGACCCAGTACTTC	CASRARSGLGETQYF
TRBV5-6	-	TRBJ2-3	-	TGTGCCAGCAGCGGTCAGAAAGGGGCTGGAGATACGCAGTATTTT	CASSGQKGAGDTQYF
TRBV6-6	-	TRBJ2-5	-	TGTGCCAGCAGGCGATCGGGTGGAGGAGAGACCCAGTACTTC	CASRRSGGGETQYF